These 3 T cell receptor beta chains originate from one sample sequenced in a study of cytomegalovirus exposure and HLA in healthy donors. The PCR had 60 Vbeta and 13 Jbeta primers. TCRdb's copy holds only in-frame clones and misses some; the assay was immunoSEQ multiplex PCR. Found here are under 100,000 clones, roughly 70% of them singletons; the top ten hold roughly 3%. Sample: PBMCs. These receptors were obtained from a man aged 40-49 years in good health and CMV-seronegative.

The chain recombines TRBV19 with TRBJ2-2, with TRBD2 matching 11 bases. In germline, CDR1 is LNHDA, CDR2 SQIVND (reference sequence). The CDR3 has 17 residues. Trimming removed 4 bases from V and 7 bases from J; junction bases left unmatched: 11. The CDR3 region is CASSTAPTSGVFGELFF. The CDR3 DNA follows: TGTGCCAGTAGTACAGCTCCGACTAGCGGGGTTTTCGGGGAGCTGTTTTTT.

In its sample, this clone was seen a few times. The CDR3 bases are TGTGCCAGGGGACAGGGGCGGCAAGAGACCCAGTACTTC. It yields the protein CARGQGRQETQYF. The V and J genes are TRBV2 and TRBJ2-5; 10 bases match TRBD1. V lost 9 bases, J lost 2 bases, and 3 bases stayed unmatched. Germline CDR1 is SNHLY and CDR2 is FYNNEI. The CDR3 runs to 13 residues.

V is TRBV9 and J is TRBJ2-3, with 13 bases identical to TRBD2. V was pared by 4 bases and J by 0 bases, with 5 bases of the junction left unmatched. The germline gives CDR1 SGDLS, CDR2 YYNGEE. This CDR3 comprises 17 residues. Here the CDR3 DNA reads TGTGCCAGCAGCACGGGACTAGCGGGGACTAGCACAGATACGCAGTATTTT. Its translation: CASSTGLAGTSTDTQYF.